The rows below give T cell receptor beta chains drawn from one sample of a study of blood T cell repertoires in COVID-19. TCRdb's table, derived via immunoSEQ multiplex PCR, lists solely in-frame clones and lacks some. The sample lists roughly 110,000 clones, around 83% seen once, with around 3.3% in the top ten. Sequencing was carried out using peripheral blood. All receptors come from a man in his forties or fifties with acute or convalescent COVID-19. The CDR3 runs from the conserved cysteine through the conserved F or W. The D gene is left open where the match is weak. Only part of the rows carry a size: once, few, many, or a class if the clone is expanded.

v_call,d_call,clone_size,j_call,cdr3_nt,cdr3_aa
TRBV4-3,TRBD2,once,TRBJ2-7,TGCGCCAGCAGCCAAGCCGTAGCGGGGGGTACCTACGAGCAGTACTTC,CASSQAVAGGTYEQYF
TRBV3-1/TRBV3-2,TRBD1,-,TRBJ2-2,TGTGCCAGTTCCGGGACAGAGCTCCTGACGAACACCGGGGAGCTGTTTTTT,CASSGTELLTNTGELFF
TRBV29-1,-,-,TRBJ1-1,TGCAGCGTTGACAGGGCCTACACTGAAGCTTTCTTT,CSVDRAYTEAFF
TRBV30,-,-,TRBJ2-7,TGTGCCTGGAGCTTAGGGCAGCCGGGAGCTTACGAGCAGTACTTC,CAWSLGQPGAYEQYF
TRBV6-5,-,-,TRBJ1-6,TGTGCCAGCAGTTACTGGTCCGGTGGGGGGACCCTCCACTTT,CASSYWSGGGTLHF
TRBV6-1,TRBD2,-,TRBJ2-3,TGTGCCAGCAGTGAAGCGCCTTCCGCGGGGCGGGGGGGCCGTAGCACAGATACGCAGTATTTT,CASSEAPSAGRGGRSTDTQYF
TRBV12-3/TRBV12-4,TRBD1,-,TRBJ2-5,TGTGCCAGCAGACCCGACAGGGAAGTGACCCAGTACTTC,CASRPDREVTQYF
TRBV7-9,TRBD1,many,TRBJ1-4,TGTGCCAGCAGCGTCAAACAGGGGGCAACTAATGAAAAACTGTTTTTT,CASSVKQGATNEKLFF
TRBV5-6,-,-,TRBJ2-3,TGTGCCAGCAGCTTGGCCCTAGGCGCAGATACGCAGTATTTT,CASSLALGADTQYF
TRBV24-1,TRBD1,-,TRBJ2-3,TGTGCCACCAGTGATCCTACGGACAGGGACGGAGATACGCAGTATTTT,CATSDPTDRDGDTQYF
TRBV5-6,TRBD2,-,TRBJ2-7,TGTGCCAGCAGCGATAGCGGGGGACCCGACGAGCAGTACTTC,CASSDSGGPDEQYF
TRBV3-1/TRBV3-2,-,once,TRBJ2-5,TGTGCCAGCAGCCAAGATTTTAAGCAGGGCCAAGAGACCCAGTACTTC,CASSQDFKQGQETQYF
TRBV4-2,TRBD2,-,TRBJ2-3,TGTGCCAGCAGACCGCGACTAGCGGGGGACTCTAGCACAGATACGCAGTATTTT,CASRPRLAGDSSTDTQYF
TRBV2,-,-,TRBJ2-2,TGTGCCAGCAGGGAACTAGGGGAGCTGTTTTTT,CASRELGELFF
TRBV7-6,-,once,TRBJ2-3,TGTGCCAGCAGCTTATGGGGGGGCCAGTCAAGCACAGATACGCAGTATTTT,CASSLWGGQSSTDTQYF
TRBV7-2,-,-,TRBJ2-1,TGTGCCAGCAAGAGGGGGGGGCTGGATGAGCAGTTCTTC,CASKRGGLDEQFF
TRBV5-4,TRBD1,-,TRBJ2-1,TGTGCCAGCAGCTCCCAACAGGGGAGATCAGACAATGAGCAGTTCTTC,CASSSQQGRSDNEQFF
TRBV20-1,-,-,TRBJ2-1,TGCAGTGCTCCTCAGGGTTATGAGCAGTTCTTC,CSAPQGYEQFF
TRBV10-2,-,-,TRBJ1-5,TGCGCCAGCAGGTACAGTAGCAATCAGCCCCAGCATTTT,CASRYSSNQPQHF
TRBV14,-,few,TRBJ1-6,TGTGCCAGCAGCCTCGGGAGCTCCTATAATTCACCCCTCCACTTT,CASSLGSSYNSPLHF
TRBV7-9,TRBD1,-,TRBJ1-4,TGTGCCAGCAGTTCCGGACAGGGTGGGGATGAAAAACTGTTTTTT,CASSSGQGGDEKLFF
TRBV2,-,-,TRBJ2-7,TGTGCCGGGGGGAGGGGACAGGTCTCCGAGCAGTACTTC,CAGGRGQVSEQYF
TRBV9,-,-,TRBJ2-1,TGTGCCAGCAGCCCGCGTATGGTTTCCGAGCAGTTCTTC,CASSPRMVSEQFF
TRBV5-4,-,-,TRBJ1-1,TGTGCCAGCAGCTACAGGGCGTTTGGTTGGAACACTGAAGCTTTCTTT,CASSYRAFGWNTEAFF
TRBV3-1/TRBV3-2,-,-,TRBJ1-6,TGTGCCAGCAGCCTAACAGCACCCAATTCACCCCTCCACTTT,CASSLTAPNSPLHF
TRBV11-2,TRBD1,-,TRBJ1-2,TGTGCCAGCAGCGAGGACAGGGGTTATGGCTACACCTTC,CASSEDRGYGYTF
TRBV7-9,TRBD2,few,TRBJ2-7,TGTGCCAGCAGCGCATACGGGACCGCGGGGGAGGAGCAGTACTTC,CASSAYGTAGEEQYF
TRBV30,TRBD1,-,TRBJ2-1,TGTGCCTGGAGTGGACAGGGAGACGGTGAGCAGTTCTTC,CAWSGQGDGEQFF
TRBV7-6,-,-,TRBJ2-4,TGTGCCAGCAGCTTAGGGTGGGGCTTAGCCAAAAACATTCAGTACTTC,CASSLGWGLAKNIQYF